This T cell receptor beta chain was profiled in a study of cytomegalovirus exposure and HLA in healthy donors. The study, taken as a whole, reports: In an earlier analysis, about 90% or about 30%: the productive usage of most TCR beta V segments. Published work reported that the classifier diagnosed cytomegalovirus status with high specificity and sensitivity. Looking again later, the authors saw that most CMV-associated TCR beta chains seemed HLA-restricted. TCR beta sequences reportedly predicted the HLA-A and HLA-B alleles of most subjects accurately.

Trimming cost V 4 bases and J 3 bases; bases outside gene matches: 4. CDR1 is SGHTA and CDR2 is FQGNSA in the germline V gene. This CDR3 has 15 residues. The primer mix had 60 Vbeta and 13 Jbeta primers. The assay was immunoSEQ multiplex PCR, and TCRdb's table has in-frame clones only and misses some. The repertoire has 160,000 or so clones, roughly 85% of them found once; the top ten carry under 2.5%. As concerns this clone: Antigen specificity is unknown.

Sequencing was done on a sample of PBMCs. This TCR was recovered from a man aged 35 to 55 in good health and CMV-seronegative. The chain has TRBV7-2 and TRBJ2-3; 10 positions agree with TRBD1. The DNA of the CDR3 is TGTGCCAGCAGCTCAACGGGACAGGGGACAGATACGCAGTATTTT. Protein sequence: CASSSTGQGTDTQYF. Together with reference TRBV7-2 and TRBJ2-3, the CDR3 gives the full variable domain: GAGVSQSPSNKVTEKGKDVELRCDPISGHTALYWYRQSLGQGLEFLIYFQGNSAPDKSGLPSDRFSAERTGGSVSTLTIQRTQQEDSAVYLCASSSTGQGTDTQYFGPGTRLTVL.